The 25 T cell receptor beta chains given below trace back to one sample, sequenced in a study of cytomegalovirus exposure and HLA in healthy donors. Primers for the PCR totalled 60 Vbeta and 13 Jbeta. Some clones are missing from TCRdb's copy, which holds only in-frame ones; the method was immunoSEQ multiplex PCR. The table includes about 120,000 clones, around three quarters detected once. Source material: PBMCs. These receptors originate from a man aged 30 to 39 in good health and CMV-seropositive.

This chain joins TRBV4-2 and TRBJ1-3, with unresolved D. CDR1 and CDR2 (germline): LGHNA, YNFKEQ. Trimming left V 4 bases short and J 1 base short, with 5 bases between. The CDR3 contains 13 residues. CDR3 residues: CASSRESGNTIYF. Here the CDR3 DNA reads TGTGCCAGCAGCCGTGAGTCTGGAAACACCATATATTTT.

The CDR3 region has the DNA TGCGCCAGCAGTGGGGACAGGGGGATCTCTGGAAACACCATATATTTT. This gives the protein CASSGDRGISGNTIYF. The chain links TRBV10-1 to TRBJ1-3; TRBD1 matches 11 bases. Germline CDR1 WNHNN, CDR2 SYGVQD (reference sequence). The CDR3 covers 16 residues. V lost 4 bases and J lost 0; bases outside the gene matches: 2.

This clone was seen once. The V and J genes are TRBV21-1 and TRBJ2-1; the table's D gene call, TRBD1, was not cross checked with the DNA. TRBV21-1 is noted as a pseudogene. CDR3 length: 19 amino acids. The CDR3 reads CASSKLGTPTERSYNEQFF. Written as DNA, the CDR3 is TGTGCCAGCAGCAAGCTAGGGACACCCACCGAACGCTCCTACAATGAGCAGTTCTTC.

The chain couples TRBV4-3 to TRBJ2-3; TRBD1 is a possible D gene (5 bases). The V gene's germline CDR1 is LGHNA and CDR2 YSLEER. The CDR3 spans 17 residues. The V and J ends lost 0 bases and 2 bases respectively, with 15 bases between them. CDR3 amino acids: CASSQDATASSTDTQYF. DNA for the CDR3: TGCGCCAGCAGCCAAGATGCGACAGCATCATCCACAGATACGCAGTATTTT.

The V and J genes are TRBV4-2 and TRBJ1-4, with TRBD1 matching over 8 bases. Trimming took 3 bases from V and 0 from J; bases not matched to a gene: 3. There are 16 residues in the CDR3. Germline V gene data show CDR1 as LGHNA and CDR2 as YNFKEQ. This CDR3 is CASSHSGQATNEKLFF. As DNA, the CDR3 is TGTGCCAGCAGCCACTCGGGACAGGCAACTAATGAAAAACTGTTTTTT.

This clone was picked up one time. The V call is TRBV4-3, the J call TRBJ2-7, with a possible D match to TRBD2 (6 bases). Per germline, CDR1 LGHNA and CDR2 YSLEER. This CDR3 has 16 residues. Trimming left V 1 base short and J 2 bases short, with 15 bases between. CDR3 DNA: TGCGCCAGCAGCCAAGTCGGGGGACCCCAGCCCTACGAGCAGTACTTC. Translated: CASSQVGGPQPYEQYF.

This clone was seen only a few times. The V gene is TRBV28, the J gene TRBJ2-1, with a tentative D call TRBD2 (5 bases). The ends were cut back, 3 bases at V and 9 bases at J, with 9 bases in the middle. The V gene's germline CDR1 is MDHEN and CDR2 SYDVKM. CDR3 size: 12 residues. The CDR3 is CASSFFGGEQFF. The DNA of the CDR3 is TGTGCCAGCAGTTTTTTTGGAGGTGAGCAGTTCTTC.

This clone has a handful of counts. The V call is TRBV27, the J call TRBJ2-7; TRBD1 agrees at 12 bases. The V and J ends lost 3 bases and 7 bases, in that order; junction bases with no gene match: 4. This CDR3 has 14 residues. Germline CDR1 MNHEY, CDR2 SMNVEV (reference sequence). This CDR3 reads CASSFRDRGREQYF. CDR3 DNA sequence: TGTGCCAGCAGTTTCCGGGACAGGGGGCGTGAGCAGTACTTC.

This clone has just one count. The V gene is TRBV27, the J gene TRBJ2-1, with 11 nucleotides matching TRBD2. The trim removed 6 bases at V and 5 bases at J, leaving 18 bases unmatched. The CDR3 is made up of 19 amino acids. Looked up from germline, CDR1 is MNHEY and CDR2 is SMNVEV (reference sequence). This CDR3 is CASSLGGTSGIRLNNEQFF. The CDR3 bases are TGTGCCAGCAGCCTAGGGGGGACTAGCGGTATCCGACTTAACAATGAGCAGTTCTTC.

Notes on this clone: Additional DNA sequences in this sample encode the identical CDR3. This rearrangement joins TRBV6-6 to TRBJ1-2, with TRBD1 matching over 9 bases. The CDR3 consists of 15 residues. The germline V gene has CDR1 MNHNY and CDR2 SVGAGI (reference sequence). The V and J ends lost 6 bases and 5 bases, in that order; junction bases with no gene match: 10. The CDR3 DNA reads TGTGCCAGCAGCTCCGGGACAGGGCTTCTTTATGGCTACACCTTC. Amino acids: CASSSGTGLLYGYTF.

The rearrangement joins TRBV7-2 to TRBJ1-5; tentative D call: TRBD1 (6 bases). Germline V CDR1 and CDR2: SGHTA, FQGNSA. The CDR3 loop spans 15 amino acids. Trimming left V 2 bases short and J 3 bases short, with 11 bases between. CDR3 region: CASSLRGMLNQPQHF. The CDR3 bases are TGTGCCAGCAGCTTAAGGGGGATGCTCAATCAGCCCCAGCATTTT.

V gene TRBV5-4 combines with J gene TRBJ2-7; TRBD2 might be the D (5 bases). The CDR3 totals 15 residues. Deletions cut 0 bases from V and 2 bases from J, with 12 bases between. Germline CDR1 and CDR2: SGHNT and YYREEE (reference sequence). CDR3 in DNA: TGTGCCAGCAGCTTGGGTCGGGGAGTAGCCTACGAGCAGTACTTC. As protein: CASSLGRGVAYEQYF. The whole variable domain, filled in from reference TRBV5-4 and TRBJ2-7, reads ETGVTQSPTHLIKTRGQQVTLRCSSQSGHNTVSWYQQALGQGPQFIFQYYREEENGRGNFPPRFSGLQFPNYSSELNVNALELDDSALYLCASSLGRGVAYEQYFGPGTRLTVT.

The CDR3 is CASSSLSGYEQFF. In nucleotides, the CDR3 is TGTGCCAGCAGCTCCCTATCAGGCTATGAGCAGTTCTTC. The rearrangement uses TRBV27 and TRBJ2-1; D remains unclear. The germline CDR1 and CDR2 sequences are MNHEY and SMNVEV (reference sequence). The CDR3 runs 13 residues. Deletions cut 6 bases from V and 8 bases from J, with 14 bases between.

The V gene is TRBV11-3, the J gene TRBJ1-3; D call uncertain. The length of the CDR3 is 14 residues. With 5 bases removed from V and 4 bases from J, the gap between germline ends came to 12 bases. The germline CDR1 and CDR2 sequences are SGHNT and YENEEA. The CDR3 DNA is TGTGCCAGCAGCCCCTTTCGTCAGGGAAACACCATATATTTT. Amino acid sequence: CASSPFRQGNTIYF.

The rearrangement links TRBV21-1 to TRBJ2-6; the table calls TRBD1, which could not be checked here. TRBV21-1 is an annotated pseudogene. The CDR3 contains 18 residues. The CDR3 loop is CASSKLVQGSSGANVLTF. The CDR3 DNA is TGTGCCAGCAGCAAACTGGTCCAGGGAAGCTCTGGGGCCAACGTCCTGACTTTC.

The V gene is TRBV7-9, the J gene TRBJ1-1; D uncertain. V shed 8 bases and J shed 11 bases, with 21 bases lying between them. Germline V gene sequence: CDR1 SEHNR, CDR2 FQNEAQ (reference sequence). The CDR3 length is 13 residues. DNA of the CDR3: TGTGCCAGCCTGACGGACTACCGCTTGGAGGCTTTCTTT. Its translation is CASLTDYRLEAFF.

V is TRBV27 and J is TRBJ2-5; 8 nucleotides align to TRBD1. V dropped 4 bases and J dropped 7; count of bases not matched to a gene: 8. This CDR3 is built from 14 residues. From germline, CDR1 is MNHEY and CDR2 SMNVEV (reference sequence). CDR3 in amino acids: CASSSDREIGTQYF. The CDR3 nucleotides are TGTGCCAGCAGTTCGGACAGGGAGATAGGGACCCAGTACTTC.

The chain's CDR3 is CASSLVGRGYYGYTF. CDR3 nucleotides: TGTGCCAGCAGCTTAGTTGGCAGGGGTTACTATGGCTACACCTTC. The chain employs TRBV7-2 and TRBJ1-2; D perhaps matches TRBD1 (6 bases). V lost 1 base and J lost 3, with 12 bases in between. The CDR3 runs 15 residues. Germline V gene lookup returns CDR1 SGHTA and CDR2 FQGNSA.

The CDR3 loop reads CASSQAWGDNYGYTF. The CDR3 bases are TGTGCCAGCAGTCAGGCCTGGGGGGACAACTATGGCTACACCTTC. The rearrangement joins TRBV27 to TRBJ1-2; a possible D gene is TRBD1 (5 bases). The V gene's germline CDR1 is MNHEY and CDR2 SMNVEV (reference sequence). The germline V and J ends were trimmed by 5 bases and 2 bases, with 15 bases remaining between them. This CDR3 spans 15 amino acids.

This clone was observed a few times. The chain links TRBV6-4 to TRBJ2-1; possibly TRBD2 for D (6 bases). Trimming took 6 bases from V and 0 from J, leaving 15 bases between them. The CDR3 is 16 residues long. Germline V lookup: CDR1 MRHNA, CDR2 SNTAGT. DNA of the CDR3: TGTGCCAGCAGCCGTTTAATCGGGAGCTCCTACAATGAGCAGTTCTTC. As protein: CASSRLIGSSYNEQFF.

The V and J genes are TRBV7-6 and TRBJ2-2, with 7 positions matching TRBD2. The germline CDR1 and CDR2 sequences are SGHVS and FNYEAQ. The CDR3 is made up of 15 amino acids. J lost 4 bases, V lost 5 bases, and 7 bases had no gene match. The CDR3 is CASSPGGGGTGELFF. In DNA form, the CDR3 reads TGTGCCAGCAGCCCGGGAGGTGGTGGCACCGGGGAGCTGTTTTTT. Full variable domain (remainder filled in from reference TRBV7-6 and TRBJ2-2): GAGVSQSPRYKVTKRGQDVALRCDPISGHVSLYWYRQALGQGPEFLTYFNYEAQQDKSGLPNDRFSAERPEGSISTLTIQRTEQRDSAMYRCASSPGGGGTGELFFGEGSRLTVL.

The rearrangement joins TRBV2 to TRBJ2-1; TRBD1 might be the D (7 bases). Germline V gene lookup returns CDR1 SNHLY and CDR2 FYNNEI. This CDR3 comprises 15 residues. Trimming took off 5 bases at V and 8 bases at J, with 19 bases between the two ends. This CDR3 is CASSFLTGRFDEQFF. The DNA for the CDR3 is TGTGCCAGCAGTTTCCTGACAGGGAGGTTCGATGAGCAGTTCTTC.

The chain is built from TRBV28 and TRBJ2-7, with TRBD2 matching over 7 bases. From germline, CDR1 is MDHEN and CDR2 SYDVKM. CDR3 length: 16 residues. V was clipped by 2 bases and J by 0 bases; unmatched bases: 7. The CDR3 sequence is CASSLLSSGFSYEQYF. For the CDR3, the DNA is TGTGCCAGCAGTTTACTGTCTAGCGGCTTCTCCTACGAGCAGTACTTC.

This chain joins TRBV7-2 and TRBJ2-5, with 7 bases that match TRBD2. The J segment lost 1 base and the V segment lost 4 bases, leaving 6 bases of the junction unmatched. The CDR3 has 15 residues. Germline-derived CDR1 and CDR2 are SGHTA and FQGNSA. The CDR3 spells CASSYGGGSQETQYF. Here the CDR3 DNA reads TGTGCCAGCAGCTATGGGGGAGGGTCCCAAGAGACCCAGTACTTC.

This clone was counted only a few times. V gene TRBV11-3 combines with J gene TRBJ1-1; D is perhaps TRBD1 (5 bases). V dropped 5 bases and J dropped 0 bases, with 16 bases sitting between them. Germline V gene data show CDR1 as SGHNT and CDR2 as YENEEA. The CDR3 is 16 amino acids. The CDR3 region has the DNA TGTGCCAGCAGCCCACGCAGGGTTTCCATGAACACTGAAGCTTTCTTT. Protein: CASSPRRVSMNTEAFF.